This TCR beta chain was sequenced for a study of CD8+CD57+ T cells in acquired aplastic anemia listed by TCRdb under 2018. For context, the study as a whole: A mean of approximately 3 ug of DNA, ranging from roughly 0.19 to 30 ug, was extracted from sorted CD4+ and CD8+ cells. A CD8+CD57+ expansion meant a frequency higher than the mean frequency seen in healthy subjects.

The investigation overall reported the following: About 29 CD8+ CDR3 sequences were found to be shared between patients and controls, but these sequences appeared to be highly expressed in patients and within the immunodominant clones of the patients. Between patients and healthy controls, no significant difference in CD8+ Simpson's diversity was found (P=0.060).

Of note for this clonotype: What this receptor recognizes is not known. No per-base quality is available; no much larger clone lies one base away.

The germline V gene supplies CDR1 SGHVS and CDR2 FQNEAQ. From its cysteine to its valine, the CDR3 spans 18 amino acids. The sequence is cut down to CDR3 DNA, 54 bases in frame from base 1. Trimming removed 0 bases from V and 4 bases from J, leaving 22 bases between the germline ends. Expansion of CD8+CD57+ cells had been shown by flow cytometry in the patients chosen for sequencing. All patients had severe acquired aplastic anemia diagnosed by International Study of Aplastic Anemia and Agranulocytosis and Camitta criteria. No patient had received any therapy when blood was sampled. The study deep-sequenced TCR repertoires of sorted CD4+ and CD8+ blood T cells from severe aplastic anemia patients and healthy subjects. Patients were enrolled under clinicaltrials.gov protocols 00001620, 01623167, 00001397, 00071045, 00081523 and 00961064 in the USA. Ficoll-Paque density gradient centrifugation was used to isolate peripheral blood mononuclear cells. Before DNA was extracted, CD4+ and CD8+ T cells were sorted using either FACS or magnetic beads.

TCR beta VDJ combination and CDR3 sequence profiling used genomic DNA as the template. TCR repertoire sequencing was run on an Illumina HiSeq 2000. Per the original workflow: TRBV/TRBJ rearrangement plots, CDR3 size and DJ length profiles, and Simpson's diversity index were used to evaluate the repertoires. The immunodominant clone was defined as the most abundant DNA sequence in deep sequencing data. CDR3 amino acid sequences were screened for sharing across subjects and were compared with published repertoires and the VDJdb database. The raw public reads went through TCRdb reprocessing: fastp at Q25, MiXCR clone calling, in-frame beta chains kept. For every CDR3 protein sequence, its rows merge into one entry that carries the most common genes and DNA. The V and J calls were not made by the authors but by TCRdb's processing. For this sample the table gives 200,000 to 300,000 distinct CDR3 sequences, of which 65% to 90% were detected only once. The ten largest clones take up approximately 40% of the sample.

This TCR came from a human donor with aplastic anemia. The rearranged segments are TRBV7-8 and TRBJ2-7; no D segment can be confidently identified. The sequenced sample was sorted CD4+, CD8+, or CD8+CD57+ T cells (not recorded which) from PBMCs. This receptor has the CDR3 CASSLAADGKTQYYEQYV. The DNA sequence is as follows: TGTGCCAGCAGCTTAGCGGCAGACGGCAAAACGCAGTATTACGAGCAGTACGTC.